This TCR beta chain appears in the sequencing data of a study of cytomegalovirus exposure and HLA in healthy donors. Study-wide results and limits: In an earlier analysis, about 87% or about 30%: the productive usage of most TCR beta V segments.

In regard to this clone: Its antigen is not identified.

PCR primers comprised 60 Vbeta and 13 Jbeta primers. Method: immunoSEQ multiplex PCR; TCRdb's copy keeps in-frame clones and lacks some. The sample includes roughly 100,000 clones, 70% to 80% of them seen just once. Germline V lookup: CDR1 KGHSH, CDR2 LQKENI. Trimming removed 4 bases at V and 1 base at J, with 7 bases between. There are 14 residues in the CDR3. The sequencing sample was made of PBMCs. The rearrangement uses TRBV18 and TRBJ2-2; no definite D call. The clonotype was recovered from a man between 60 and 70 years old in good health and CMV-seronegative. The CDR3 DNA sequence: TGTGCCAGCTCACTAAAACAGAACACCGGGGAGCTGTTTTTT. The encoded protein is CASSLKQNTGELFF.